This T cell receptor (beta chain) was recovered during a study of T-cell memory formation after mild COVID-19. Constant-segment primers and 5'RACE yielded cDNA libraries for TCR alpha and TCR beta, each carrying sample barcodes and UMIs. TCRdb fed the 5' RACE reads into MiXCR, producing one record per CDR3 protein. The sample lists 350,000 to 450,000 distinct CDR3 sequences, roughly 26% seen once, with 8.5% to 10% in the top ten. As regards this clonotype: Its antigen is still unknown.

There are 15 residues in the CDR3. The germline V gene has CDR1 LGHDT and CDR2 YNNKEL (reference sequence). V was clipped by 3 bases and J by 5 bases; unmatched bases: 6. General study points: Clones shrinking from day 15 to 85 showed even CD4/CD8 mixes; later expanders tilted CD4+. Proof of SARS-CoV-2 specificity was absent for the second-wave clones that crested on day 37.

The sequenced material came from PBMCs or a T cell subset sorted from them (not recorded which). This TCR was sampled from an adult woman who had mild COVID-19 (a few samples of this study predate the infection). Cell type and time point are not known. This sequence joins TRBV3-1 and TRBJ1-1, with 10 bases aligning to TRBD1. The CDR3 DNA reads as TGTGCCAGCAGCCATCCCGGGACAGGGGTAACTGAAGCTTTCTTT. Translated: CASSHPGTGVTEAFF.